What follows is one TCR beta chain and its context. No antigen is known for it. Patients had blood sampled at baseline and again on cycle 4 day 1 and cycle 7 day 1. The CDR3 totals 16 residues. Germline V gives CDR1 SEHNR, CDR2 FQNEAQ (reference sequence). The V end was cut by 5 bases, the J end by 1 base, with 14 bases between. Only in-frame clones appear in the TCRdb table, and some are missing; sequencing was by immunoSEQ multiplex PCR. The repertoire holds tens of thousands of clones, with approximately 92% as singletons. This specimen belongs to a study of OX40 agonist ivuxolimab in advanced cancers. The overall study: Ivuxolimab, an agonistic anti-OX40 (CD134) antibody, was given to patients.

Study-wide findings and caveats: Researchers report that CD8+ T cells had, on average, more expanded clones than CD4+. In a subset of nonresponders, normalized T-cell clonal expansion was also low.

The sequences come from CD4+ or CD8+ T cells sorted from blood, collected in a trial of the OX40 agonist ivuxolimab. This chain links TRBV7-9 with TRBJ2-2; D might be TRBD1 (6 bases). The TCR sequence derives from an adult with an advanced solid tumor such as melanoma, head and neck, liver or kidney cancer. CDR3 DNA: TGTGCCAGCAGCCCTCAGGGGCTAAGGAACACCGGGGAGCTGTTTTTT. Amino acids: CASSPQGLRNTGELFF.